This note documents a single T cell receptor beta chain sequence. This clone was picked up a small number of times. This receptor's antigen is unknown. No per-base quality is available; no much larger clone lies one base away. The sample carries other DNA sequences with the same CDR3. Library generation was performed with the immunoSEQ multiplex PCR assay. For TCR sequencing, RNA was extracted from every sample and reverse transcribed into cDNA to serve as template. SuperScript III was used to make first-strand cDNA, primed with a 2:1 mix of oligo-dT and random hexamers. A synthetic immune receptor repertoire was used to measure amplification bias, and any remaining bias was corrected computationally. As for how the authors treated the data: After raw reads were preprocessed to remove errors, the CDR3 was defined following IMGT conventions as running from the conserved cysteine to phenylalanine. Clonality was calculated as 1 minus Shannon entropy normalized by log2 of the number of productive unique TCRs. CD4 or CD8 identity of scalp clones was inferred by cross-referencing scalp TCRbeta sequences with sorted blood CD4 and CD8 repertoires. Held by TCRdb, this immuneACCESS table contains in-frame sequences only and omits some clones. Under half of the omission traces to an unresolved V gene where checked; the cause of the rest is unknown. The D gene and trimming were derived from the DNA, and the V and J assignments and clone size from that table. Within this sample are about 190,000 clones, with more than 50% of them counted one time only. The ten largest clones represent just over 1% of the sample.

This specimen belongs to a study of CD8+ T cells in alopecia areata (dated by TCRdb to 2017 to 2018). In the study overall: Treated patients were enrolled in an open-label pilot trial of oral tofacitinib at 5 to 10 mg twice daily for moderate-to-severe alopecia areata. Tofacitinib was administered for 6 to 18 months, and 6 months of follow-up off drug were then conducted to assess delayed response and recurrence. Disease severity in treated patients was measured with the SALT score, which quantifies the percentage of affected scalp surface area. The study used high-throughput TCRbeta sequencing to examine T cell clonal expansion in alopecia areata, in both the C3H/HeJ mouse model and human patients. Human TCRbeta sequencing covered scalp tissue and sorted CD4+ and CD8+ peripheral blood T cells from patchy and totalis/universalis alopecia areata patients and healthy controls. Biopsies were taken from tofacitinib-treated patients at baseline and at 4 and 24 weeks of treatment, and a later scalp biopsy was taken in several of the tofacitinib-treated patients. Scalp clonality was compared across normal scalp (n=4), patchy alopecia areata scalp (n=8), and alopecia totalis/universalis scalp (n=8). RNA came from the PAXgene miRNA kit for fixed scalp, the miRNeasy kit for PBMCs, and the RNeasy kit for mouse skin. TCRbeta CDR3 regions were amplified by immunoSEQ multiplex PCR with 35 Vbeta forward and 13 Jbeta reverse primers. What the authors observed across the whole study: Resident alphabeta T cells in normal human skin are also sequenced, complicating scalp TCR repertoire analysis, unlike mouse skin dominated by gammadelta T cells. Tofacitinib significantly lowered scalp clonality and the number of expanded CD8+ clones among the top 100 scalp clones. The treated cohort was small, with a single nonresponder, so links between baseline CD8+ expansion and response need larger studies. Many expanded lesional clones were found to persist in scalp and blood during tofacitinib treatment, and relapse after treatment cessation may be partly explained by this persistence. Lesional scalp, especially in alopecia totalis/universalis, showed higher clonality and more expanded CD8+ clones than normal scalp, suggesting antigenic drive. Shared TCR sequences between patients were less evident than in mice, which may be partly attributable to HLA diversity in the patient population.

Reading the label with the study, this specimen's time point is: roughly 24 weeks on oral tofacitinib. The treatment or condition label corresponds to: oral pan-JAK inhibitor, 5-10 mg twice daily. Lesional scalp punch biopsies and peripheral blood were collected from alopecia areata patients. PBMCs were isolated by density centrifugation and stained for CD3, CD4 and CD8, and CD4+ and CD8+ T cells were sorted on a FACSAria. V gives up 2 bases and J gives up 1 base, and the segment between their germline ends measures 9 bases. Measured from the cysteine to the phenylalanine, the CDR3 is 14 residues long. The read is trimmed to its CDR3 DNA, 42 bases read in frame from base 1. The germline V gene supplies CDR1 SGHRS and CDR2 YFSETQ.

The sequencing here drew on CD4+ T cells sorted from blood, taken at week 24, from a patient treated with tofacitinib. The chain is made from TRBV5-1 and TRBJ2-5, and possibly TRBD1, on 6 matching bases. The receptor was isolated from a human donor with alopecia areata. The nucleotide sequence reads as follows: TGCGCCAGCAGCTTCCGGACAGTCCAAGAGACCCAGTACTTC. Its translation is CASSFRTVQETQYF.